This is a list of T cell receptor beta chains from one sample in a study of blood T cells in healthy people across ages. Each CDR3 protein gets one entry after TCRdb re-called the 5' RACE reads with MiXCR. The sample has 750,000 to 850,000 distinct CDR3 sequences; roughly 25% are singletons. These data also formed part of another study, on T cells of mothers and their children.

The source material was blood. These receptors were taken from a boy aged 5-17 years in good health. CDR3s include the opening cysteine and the closing phenylalanine or tryptophan. D genes are given only for firm matches. Clone size appears in some rows only: once, few, many, or a class for an expanded clone.

abundance: NA; d_gene: NA; j_gene: TRBJ2-1; v_gene: TRBV4-3; CDR3aa: CASSQDWGPYNEQFF; CDR3nt: TGCGCCAGCAGCCAAGACTGGGGACCCTACAATGAGCAGTTCTTC
abundance: NA; d_gene: NA; j_gene: TRBJ2-2; v_gene: TRBV12-3/TRBV12-4; CDR3aa: CASTVGSPLGGELFF; CDR3nt: TGTGCCAGCACCGTGGGAAGCCCCCTAGGCGGGGAGCTGTTTTTT
abundance: NA; d_gene: NA; j_gene: TRBJ1-1; v_gene: TRBV7-9; CDR3aa: CASSWGMVAEAFF; CDR3nt: TGTGCCAGCAGCTGGGGGATGGTGGCTGAAGCTTTCTTT
abundance: NA; d_gene: NA; j_gene: TRBJ2-5; v_gene: TRBV20-1; CDR3aa: CSARDRAGVATQYF; CDR3nt: TGCAGTGCTAGAGATCGGGCAGGGGTAGCGACCCAGTACTTC
abundance: NA; d_gene: TRBD1; j_gene: TRBJ1-1; v_gene: TRBV11-2; CDR3aa: CASSHTGGQEEAFF; CDR3nt: TGTGCCAGCAGCCATACAGGGGGTCAGGAGGAAGCTTTCTTT
abundance: NA; d_gene: NA; j_gene: TRBJ2-5; v_gene: TRBV6-2/TRBV6-3; CDR3aa: CASSYSGGRQETQYF; CDR3nt: TGTGCCAGCAGTTACTCGGGGGGAAGGCAAGAGACCCAGTACTTC
abundance: once; d_gene: NA; j_gene: TRBJ2-5; v_gene: TRBV5-1; CDR3aa: CASSLSPVVETQYF; CDR3nt: TGCGCCAGCAGCTTGTCACCGGTAGTCGAGACCCAGTACTTC
abundance: few; d_gene: NA; j_gene: TRBJ2-1; v_gene: TRBV4-1; CDR3aa: CASSSRVVRTSIGNEQFF; CDR3nt: TGCGCCAGCAGCTCCCGCGTGGTGCGAACATCCATTGGGAATGAGCAGTTCTTC
abundance: NA; d_gene: NA; j_gene: TRBJ2-7; v_gene: TRBV12-3/TRBV12-4; CDR3aa: CASSPQIQEYEQYF; CDR3nt: TGTGCCAGCAGTCCCCAGATACAGGAGTACGAGCAGTACTTC
abundance: NA; d_gene: NA; j_gene: TRBJ1-2; v_gene: TRBV7-9; CDR3aa: CASSDNLLGYGYTF; CDR3nt: TGTGCCAGCAGCGATAACCTACTGGGCTATGGCTACACCTTC
abundance: few; d_gene: TRBD1; j_gene: TRBJ1-4; v_gene: TRBV6-6; CDR3aa: CASSSPGTGTEKLFF; CDR3nt: TGTGCCAGCAGTTCCCCCGGGACAGGAACCGAAAAACTGTTTTTT
abundance: NA; d_gene: TRBD1; j_gene: TRBJ1-1; v_gene: TRBV28; CDR3aa: CASKGQGASEAFF; CDR3nt: TGTGCCAGCAAGGGACAGGGGGCCTCTGAAGCTTTCTTT
abundance: many; d_gene: NA; j_gene: TRBJ1-2; v_gene: TRBV6-5; CDR3aa: CASSYSTSDYGYTF; CDR3nt: TGTGCCAGCAGTTACTCTACCAGTGACTATGGCTACACCTTC
abundance: NA; d_gene: TRBD2; j_gene: TRBJ2-1; v_gene: TRBV7-9; CDR3aa: CASSSIFIREGPNEQFF; CDR3nt: TGTGCCAGCAGCTCCATTTTTATACGGGAGGGCCCCAATGAGCAGTTCTTC
abundance: NA; d_gene: TRBD1; j_gene: TRBJ1-2; v_gene: TRBV28; CDR3aa: CASSWGQLEGYTF; CDR3nt: TGTGCCAGCAGCTGGGGACAGTTGGAAGGCTACACCTTC
abundance: NA; d_gene: NA; j_gene: TRBJ2-6; v_gene: TRBV7-2; CDR3aa: CASRPRMRGTGANVLTF; CDR3nt: TGTGCCAGCAGACCTCGGATGCGGGGCACTGGGGCCAACGTCCTGACTTTC
abundance: NA; d_gene: TRBD2; j_gene: TRBJ2-1; v_gene: TRBV29-1; CDR3aa: CSVEGTSGTNEQFF; CDR3nt: TGCAGCGTTGAAGGGACTAGCGGGACCAATGAGCAGTTCTTC
abundance: few; d_gene: TRBD1; j_gene: TRBJ1-4; v_gene: TRBV10-3; CDR3aa: CAISGQGATNEKLFF; CDR3nt: TGTGCCATCAGTGGCCAGGGGGCAACTAATGAAAAACTGTTTTTT
abundance: few; d_gene: NA; j_gene: TRBJ2-3; v_gene: TRBV28; CDR3aa: CASSLIGSQPDTQYF; CDR3nt: TGTGCCAGCAGTTTGATCGGGAGTCAACCAGATACGCAGTATTTT
abundance: NA; d_gene: TRBD1; j_gene: TRBJ2-5; v_gene: TRBV5-1; CDR3aa: CASSFNSDRVETQYF; CDR3nt: TGCGCCAGCAGCTTCAATTCAGACAGGGTGGAGACCCAGTACTTC
abundance: few; d_gene: TRBD1; j_gene: TRBJ2-1; v_gene: TRBV24-1; CDR3aa: CATSDRTGVNEQFF; CDR3nt: TGTGCCACCAGTGACCGGACAGGGGTCAATGAGCAGTTCTTC
abundance: few; d_gene: NA; j_gene: TRBJ2-1; v_gene: TRBV5-1; CDR3aa: CASSLDGRGNEQFF; CDR3nt: TGCGCCAGCAGCTTGGACGGGAGAGGGAATGAGCAGTTCTTC
abundance: few; d_gene: TRBD1; j_gene: TRBJ1-1; v_gene: TRBV10-3; CDR3aa: CAISERTGSGTEAFF; CDR3nt: TGTGCCATCAGTGAAAGGACAGGGAGCGGAACTGAAGCTTTCTTT
abundance: few; d_gene: NA; j_gene: TRBJ2-5; v_gene: TRBV19; CDR3aa: CASSIGTYDGETQYF; CDR3nt: TGTGCCAGTAGTATCGGGACCTATGACGGGGAGACCCAGTACTTC
abundance: NA; d_gene: TRBD1; j_gene: TRBJ1-2; v_gene: TRBV6-1; CDR3aa: CASSETTGVGYTF; CDR3nt: TGTGCCAGCAGTGAAACGACAGGGGTGGGCTACACCTTC
abundance: few; d_gene: TRBD2; j_gene: TRBJ2-1; v_gene: TRBV12-3/TRBV12-4; CDR3aa: CASSLSSGSHEQFF; CDR3nt: TGTGCCAGCAGTTTATCTAGCGGGAGCCATGAGCAGTTCTTC
abundance: NA; d_gene: NA; j_gene: TRBJ2-1; v_gene: TRBV12-3/TRBV12-4; CDR3aa: CASSPPVGSYNEQFF; CDR3nt: TGTGCCAGCAGTCCTCCGGTGGGCTCCTACAATGAGCAGTTCTTC
abundance: few; d_gene: NA; j_gene: TRBJ2-5; v_gene: TRBV28; CDR3aa: CASTLQSGARMGETQYF; CDR3nt: TGTGCCAGCACCCTTCAGTCGGGGGCCCGGATGGGGGAGACCCAGTACTTC
abundance: NA; d_gene: NA; j_gene: TRBJ1-4; v_gene: TRBV7-9; CDR3aa: CASSLGRKEKLFF; CDR3nt: TGTGCCAGCAGCCTCGGCCGAAAGGAAAAACTGTTTTTT
abundance: NA; d_gene: TRBD2; j_gene: TRBJ2-1; v_gene: TRBV5-1; CDR3aa: CASSFAGVGYNEQFF; CDR3nt: TGCGCCAGCAGCTTTGCGGGGGTGGGGTACAATGAGCAGTTCTTC
abundance: NA; d_gene: NA; j_gene: TRBJ2-1; v_gene: TRBV19; CDR3aa: CASRSVQGIGEQFF; CDR3nt: TGTGCCAGTAGGTCGGTACAGGGAATCGGTGAGCAGTTCTTC
abundance: NA; d_gene: TRBD2; j_gene: TRBJ2-7; v_gene: TRBV20-1; CDR3aa: CSARGVLAGGWEQYF; CDR3nt: TGCAGTGCTAGAGGGGTACTAGCGGGGGGTTGGGAGCAGTACTTC
abundance: NA; d_gene: NA; j_gene: TRBJ2-3; v_gene: TRBV2; CDR3aa: CASKLQADTDTQYF; CDR3nt: TGTGCCAGCAAGCTCCAAGCGGACACAGATACGCAGTATTTT
abundance: NA; d_gene: TRBD2; j_gene: TRBJ2-5; v_gene: TRBV4-2; CDR3aa: CASSQAVSGIETQYF; CDR3nt: TGTGCCAGCAGCCAAGCGGTTAGCGGGATTGAGACCCAGTACTTC
abundance: NA; d_gene: NA; j_gene: TRBJ1-5; v_gene: TRBV20-1; CDR3aa: CSARDATRDTSNQPQHF; CDR3nt: TGCAGTGCTAGAGATGCAACCCGGGACACTAGCAATCAGCCCCAGCATTTT
abundance: NA; d_gene: NA; j_gene: TRBJ2-1; v_gene: TRBV20-1; CDR3aa: CSARGILSYNEQFF; CDR3nt: TGCAGTGCTAGAGGAATCCTCTCCTACAATGAGCAGTTCTTC